The clone carrying this T cell receptor beta chain was counted once. The data belong to a study of cytomegalovirus exposure and HLA in healthy donors. In the PCR, 60 Vbeta and 13 Jbeta primers were used. Repertoires were generated with immunoSEQ multiplex PCR, while TCRdb's copy carries only in-frame clones and drops some. Among 120,000 or so clones listed, 77% were seen once. The length of the CDR3 is 13 residues. Germline V gives CDR1 SQVTM, CDR2 ANQGSEA. V gave up 6 bases and J gave up 5 bases; unmatched junction bases: 8. This receptor was obtained from a human donor in good health. The rearrangement links TRBV29-1 to TRBJ2-3; 7 positions match TRBD2. Sequencing used PBMCs. The CDR3 region is CSVGLGRRDTQYF. DNA for the CDR3: TGCAGCGTCGGACTAGGGAGAAGAGATACGCAGTATTTT.